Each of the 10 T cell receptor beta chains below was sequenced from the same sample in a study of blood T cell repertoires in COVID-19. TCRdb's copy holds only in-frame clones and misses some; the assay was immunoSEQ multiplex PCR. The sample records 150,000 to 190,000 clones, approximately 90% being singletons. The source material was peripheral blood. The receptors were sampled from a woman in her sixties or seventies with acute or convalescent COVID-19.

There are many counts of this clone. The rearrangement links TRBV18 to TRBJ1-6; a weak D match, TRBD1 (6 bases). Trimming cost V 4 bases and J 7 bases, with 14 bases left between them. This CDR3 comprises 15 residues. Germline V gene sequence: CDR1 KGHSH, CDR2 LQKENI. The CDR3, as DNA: TGTGCCAGCTCACTAGGGGGTTCGCAGAATTCACCCCTCCACTTT. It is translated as CASSLGGSQNSPLHF.

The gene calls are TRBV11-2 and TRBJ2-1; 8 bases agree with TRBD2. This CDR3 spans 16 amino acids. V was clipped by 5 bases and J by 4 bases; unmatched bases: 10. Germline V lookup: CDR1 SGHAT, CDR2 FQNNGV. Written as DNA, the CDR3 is TGTGCCAGCAGCCTCCTCGGTGCGGGGGGATACAATGAGCAGTTCTTC. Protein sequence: CASSLLGAGGYNEQFF. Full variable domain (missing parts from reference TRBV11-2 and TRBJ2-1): EAGVAQSPRYKIIEKRQSVAFWCNPISGHATLYWYQQILGQGPKLLIQFQNNGVVDDSQLPKDRFSAERLKGVDSTLKIQPAKLEDSAVYLCASSLLGAGGYNEQFFGPGTRLTVL.

Written as DNA, the CDR3 is TGCGCCAGCAGCTTTACTATGACTGGCGGGGGCTACTACAATGAGCAGTTCTTC. Translation: CASSFTMTGGGYYNEQFF. The J gene is TRBJ2-1, the V gene TRBV5-1, with D perhaps matching TRBD2 (7 bases). Trimming pared 2 bases from V and 3 bases from J, leaving 21 bases between. Looked up from germline, CDR1 is SGHRS and CDR2 is YFSETQ. The CDR3 contains 18 residues.

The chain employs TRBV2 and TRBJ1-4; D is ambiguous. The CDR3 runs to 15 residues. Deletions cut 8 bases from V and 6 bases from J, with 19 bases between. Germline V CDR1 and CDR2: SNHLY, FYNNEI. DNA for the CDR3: TGTGCCAGCGATGCCGGGGAAGGGTTGGATGAAAAACTGTTTTTT. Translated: CASDAGEGLDEKLFF.

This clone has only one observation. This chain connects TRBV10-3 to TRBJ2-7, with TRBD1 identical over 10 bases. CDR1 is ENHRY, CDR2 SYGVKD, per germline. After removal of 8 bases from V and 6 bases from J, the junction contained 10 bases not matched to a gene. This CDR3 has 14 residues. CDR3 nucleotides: TGTGCCATCGGCTTTGGGACAGGGGCGACCGAGCAGTACTTC. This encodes CAIGFGTGATEQYF.

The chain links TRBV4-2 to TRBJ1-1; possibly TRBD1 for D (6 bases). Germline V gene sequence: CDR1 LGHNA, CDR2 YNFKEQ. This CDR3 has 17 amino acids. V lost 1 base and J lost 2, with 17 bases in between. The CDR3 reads CASSQVFIRTANTEAFF. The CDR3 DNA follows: TGTGCCAGCAGCCAAGTATTTATCAGGACAGCTAACACTGAAGCTTTCTTT.

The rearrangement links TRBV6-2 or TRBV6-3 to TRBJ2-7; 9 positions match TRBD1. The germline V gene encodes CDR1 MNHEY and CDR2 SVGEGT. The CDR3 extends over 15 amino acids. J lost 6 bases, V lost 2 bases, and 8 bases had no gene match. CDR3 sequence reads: CASSYGQGWSREQYF. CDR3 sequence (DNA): TGTGCCAGCAGTTACGGACAGGGGTGGAGTCGCGAGCAGTACTTC.

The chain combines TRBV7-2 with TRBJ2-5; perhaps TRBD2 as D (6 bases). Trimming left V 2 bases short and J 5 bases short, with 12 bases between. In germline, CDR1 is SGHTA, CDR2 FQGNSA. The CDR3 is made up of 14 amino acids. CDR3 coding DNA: TGTGCCAGCAGCTTACTTGCGGGGCCTGAGACCCAGTACTTC. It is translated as CASSLLAGPETQYF. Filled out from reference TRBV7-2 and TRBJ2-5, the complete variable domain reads GAGVSQSPSNKVTEKGKDVELRCDPISGHTALYWYRQSLGQGLEFLIYFQGNSAPDKSGLPSDRFSAERTGGSVSTLTIQRTQQEDSAVYLCASSLLAGPETQYFGPGTRLLVL.

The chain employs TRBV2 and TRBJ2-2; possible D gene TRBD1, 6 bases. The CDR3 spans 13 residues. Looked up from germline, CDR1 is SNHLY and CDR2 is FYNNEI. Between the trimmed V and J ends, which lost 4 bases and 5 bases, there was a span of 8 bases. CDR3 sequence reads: CASSGQETGELFF. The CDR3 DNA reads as TGTGCCAGCAGTGGACAGGAGACCGGGGAGCTGTTTTTT.

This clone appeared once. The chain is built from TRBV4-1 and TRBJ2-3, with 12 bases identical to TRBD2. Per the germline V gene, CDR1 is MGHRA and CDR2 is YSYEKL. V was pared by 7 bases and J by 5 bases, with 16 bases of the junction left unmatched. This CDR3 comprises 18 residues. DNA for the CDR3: TGCGCCAGCACCCTGAGAGATCTAGCGGGGGGGCCTTTAGATACGCAGTATTTT. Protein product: CASTLRDLAGGPLDTQYF.